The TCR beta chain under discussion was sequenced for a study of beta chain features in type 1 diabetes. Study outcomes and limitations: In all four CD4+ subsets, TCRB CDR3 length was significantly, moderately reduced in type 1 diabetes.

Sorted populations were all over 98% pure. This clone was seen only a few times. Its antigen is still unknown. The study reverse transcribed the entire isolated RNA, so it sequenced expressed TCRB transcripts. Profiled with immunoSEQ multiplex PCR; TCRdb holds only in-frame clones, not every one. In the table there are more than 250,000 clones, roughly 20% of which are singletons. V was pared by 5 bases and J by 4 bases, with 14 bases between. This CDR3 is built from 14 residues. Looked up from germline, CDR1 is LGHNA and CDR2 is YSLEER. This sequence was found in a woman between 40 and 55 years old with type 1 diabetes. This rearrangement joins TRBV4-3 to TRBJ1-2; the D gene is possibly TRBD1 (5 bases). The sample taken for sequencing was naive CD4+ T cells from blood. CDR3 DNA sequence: TGCGCCAGCAGCGGCGGGACTTCCCTCTATGGCTACACCTTC. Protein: CASSGGTSLYGYTF.